This TCR beta chain was sequenced for a study of blood T cell repertoires in COVID-19 (dated by TCRdb to 2020 to 2021). General notes on the study: Collaborator samples came from the United States, Italy and Spain and covered acute and convalescent phases of COVID-19. The material from the prospective study consisted of cDNA or gDNA derived from T cells, B-cell-depleted T cells, or PBMCs. Deeply sampled blood TCRbeta repertoires from subjects exposed to, actively infected with, or recovered from COVID-19 were included in the dataset. The repertoires were released in a freely available public database meant as a resource for research on the immune response to SARS-CoV-2. Samples came from the ongoing ImmuneRACE study (first 160 participants) plus 1,254 subjects from 6 global collaborators. Nearly every sample came with metadata listing a de-identified subject ID, COVID-19 status, age in years and sex. HLA class I and class II types, where available, came from metadata supplied by the sample provider rather than from assay-based typing. What the research found in general, with its limitations: How much clinical and demographic metadata was included differed by source and by participant, and the metadata was provided uncurated.

TCRbeta CDR3 regions were amplified from genomic DNA by means of the immunoSEQ Assay, a bias-controlled multiplex PCR. On the study's bioinformatics: The number of nucleated cells in each sample was estimated from the amplification of reference gene primers within the assay. To quantify the absolute abundance of each unique TCRbeta CDR3 rearrangement, sequence reads were collapsed and filtered. For each sample, productive Simpson clonality was calculated as the square root of Simpson's diversity index across productive rearrangements. The table was pulled from immuneACCESS by TCRdb, which kept in-frame rearrangements only. Such tables lose some clones; where checked, under half of the loss comes from unresolved V genes, and the rest has no known cause. That table furnishes V, J and clone size, whereas the DNA furnished D and trimming. In this sample the table shows about 220,000 clones, 84% of which occur a single time. In total, the top ten clones hold approximately 20% of the sample.

CDR1 and CDR2 were assigned from the germline V gene (reference sequence) as LNHDA and SQIVND. The CDR3 contains 17 residues, cysteine and phenylalanine counted. Solely the CDR3 DNA is kept, with 51 bases framed from the first base. V is pruned by 7 bases and J by 5 bases, leaving 19 bases of the junction without a gene match. Points on this clone: Its antigen has not been determined. Base qualities are not provided; no much larger clone lies one nucleotide away.

Whole blood was collected in K2EDTA tubes by collaborating institutions according to the institutions' own protocols. For TCRbeta analysis, collaborators shipped samples as frozen whole blood, isolated PBMCs, or DNA extracted from either of those sample types. This TCR came from a man aged 25 to 45 with active or convalescent COVID-19. This chain joins TRBV19 to TRBJ1-2, and 7 junctional nucleotides match TRBD1. Sequencing was carried out using peripheral blood. Here is the DNA: TGTGCCAGTACCTCGACAGGGACGGCGATGGGCAAATATGGCTACACCTTC. Its protein reads: CASTSTGTAMGKYGYTF.